This T cell receptor beta chain was obtained from a study of T cell changes during pregnancy in multiple sclerosis. This CDR3 spans 15 amino acids. V shed 0 bases and J shed 6 bases, with 9 bases lying between them. The germline gives CDR1 LGHNA, CDR2 YSLEER. Method: immunoSEQ multiplex PCR; TCRdb's copy keeps in-frame clones and lacks some. The data show around 67,000 clones, approximately 90% seen once. The chain uses TRBV4-3 and TRBJ1-6, with D tentatively TRBD1 (6 bases). This sequence originates from a female donor with multiple sclerosis, enrolled in a pregnancy study. The source was peripheral blood, collected in the first trimester of pregnancy. CDR3 residues: CASSQDRGSNSPLHF. The CDR3 region has the DNA TGCGCCAGCAGCCAAGACAGGGGATCTAATTCACCCCTCCACTTT.